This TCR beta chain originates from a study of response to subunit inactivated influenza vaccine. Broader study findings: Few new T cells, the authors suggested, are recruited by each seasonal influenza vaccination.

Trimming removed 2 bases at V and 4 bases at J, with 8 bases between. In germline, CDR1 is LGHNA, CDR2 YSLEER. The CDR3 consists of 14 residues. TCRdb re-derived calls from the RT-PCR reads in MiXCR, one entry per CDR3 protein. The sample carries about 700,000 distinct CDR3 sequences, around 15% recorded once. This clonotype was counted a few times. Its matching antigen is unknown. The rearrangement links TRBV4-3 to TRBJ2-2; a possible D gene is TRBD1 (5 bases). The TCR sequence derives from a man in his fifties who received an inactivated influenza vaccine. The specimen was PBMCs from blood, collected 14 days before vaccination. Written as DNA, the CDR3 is TGCGCCAGCAGCCAACTACAGGTCACCGGGGAGCTGTTTTTT. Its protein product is CASSQLQVTGELFF.